This is a list of T cell receptor beta chains from one sample in a study of early T cells in non-severe SARS-CoV-2 infection. TCRdb reprocessed the 5' RACE reads with MiXCR, giving one entry per CDR3 protein. The table shows 52,000 or so distinct CDR3 sequences, with around an eighth occurring only once. Specimen: whole blood. These receptor sequences come from an adult who was a healthcare worker with PCR-confirmed SARS-CoV-2 infection or an uninfected control (not recorded which). The conserved cysteine and the conserved F or W are not part of the CDR3 here. Fields, in order: V gene, CDR3 protein.

TRBV5-5 ASSPISNTGSNEQF
TRBV20-1 SASSGGAQDTQY
TRBV27 ASRGRRGRITEAF
TRBV12-3/TRBV12-4 ASSLVAQGPQETQY
TRBV6-2/TRBV6-3 ASSPTAPGGTEAF
TRBV4-3 ASSQGLALQETQY
TRBV7-8 ASSRTDNYGYT
TRBV12-3/TRBV12-4 ASSLGTGGVYGYT
TRBV7-9 VSSLAGLAGESSYNEQF
TRBV2 ASSPGQGNEQF
TRBV7-9 ASSLGTGLNTEAF
TRBV20-1 SARVSGTAGEAF
TRBV29-1 SLGPRGVETEAF
TRBV10-1 ASSDTGGPTDTQY
TRBV12-2 ASRLAGQPQH
TRBV11-2 ASRLSWTGDYEQY
TRBV6-5 ASKTTGPGYYGYT
TRBV27 ASSLNSEGTEAF
TRBV7-9 ASTASPLH
TRBV3-1 ASSPDGSYGYT
TRBV2 ASRTAGENTEAF
TRBV7-9 ASSLLRVFSGGPPTYEQY
TRBV5-1 ASSLVDGGGELF
TRBV7-2 ASSWTLGSNQPQH
TRBV4-2 ASSQDPSRGETQY
TRBV7-9 ASSSNSGRDGVYEQY
TRBV10-3 ASYSGSTDTQY
TRBV29-1 SGAGWTGTEAF
TRBV12-3/TRBV12-4 ASSSSHWAQVSNQPQH
TRBV6-5 ASSYGGGHTDTQY
TRBV27 ASSLKGAPEAF
TRBV6-5 ASSYDGYEAF
TRBV7-8 ASNEAGGLAGNYEQY